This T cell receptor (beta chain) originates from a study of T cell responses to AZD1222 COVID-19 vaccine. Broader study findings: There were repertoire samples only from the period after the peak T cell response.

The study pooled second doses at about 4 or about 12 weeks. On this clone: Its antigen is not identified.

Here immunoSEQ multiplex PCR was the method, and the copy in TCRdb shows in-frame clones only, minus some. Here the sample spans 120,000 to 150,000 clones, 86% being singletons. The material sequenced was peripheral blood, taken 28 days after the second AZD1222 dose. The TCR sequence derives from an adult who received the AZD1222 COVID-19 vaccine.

The CDR3 nucleotides are TGTGCCAGCAGACCTACAGGAGGCTATGGCTACACCTTC. This encodes CASRPTGGYGYTF. The chain recombines TRBV27 with TRBJ1-2; a possible D gene is TRBD1 (5 bases). The CDR3 has 13 residues. V dropped 6 bases and J dropped 4 bases, with 12 bases sitting between them. Germline CDR1 reads MNHEY; CDR2 reads SMNVEV (reference sequence).